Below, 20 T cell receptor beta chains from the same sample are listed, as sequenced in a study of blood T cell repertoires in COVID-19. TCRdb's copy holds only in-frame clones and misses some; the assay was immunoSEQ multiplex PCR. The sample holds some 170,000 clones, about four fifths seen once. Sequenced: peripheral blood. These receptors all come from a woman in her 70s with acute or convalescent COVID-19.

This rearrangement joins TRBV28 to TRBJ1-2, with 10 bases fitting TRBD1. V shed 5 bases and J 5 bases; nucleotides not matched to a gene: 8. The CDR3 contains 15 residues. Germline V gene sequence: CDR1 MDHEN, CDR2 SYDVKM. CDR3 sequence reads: CASSPPGQGPYGYTF. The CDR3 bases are TGTGCCAGCAGTCCTCCGGGACAGGGGCCTTATGGCTACACCTTC.

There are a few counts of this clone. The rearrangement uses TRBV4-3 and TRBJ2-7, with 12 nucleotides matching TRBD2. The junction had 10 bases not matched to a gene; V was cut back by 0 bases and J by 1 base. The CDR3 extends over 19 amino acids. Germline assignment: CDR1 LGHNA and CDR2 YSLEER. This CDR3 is CASSQDWTSGKLGSYEQYF. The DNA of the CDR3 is TGCGCCAGCAGCCAAGACTGGACTAGCGGGAAATTGGGGTCCTACGAGCAGTACTTC.

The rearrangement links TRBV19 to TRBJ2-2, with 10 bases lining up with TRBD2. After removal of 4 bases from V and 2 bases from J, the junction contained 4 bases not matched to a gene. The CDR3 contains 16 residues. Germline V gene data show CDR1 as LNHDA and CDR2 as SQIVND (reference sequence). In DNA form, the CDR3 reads TGTGCCAGTAGTAGGACTAGCGGACATAACACCGGGGAGCTGTTTTTT. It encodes CASSRTSGHNTGELFF.

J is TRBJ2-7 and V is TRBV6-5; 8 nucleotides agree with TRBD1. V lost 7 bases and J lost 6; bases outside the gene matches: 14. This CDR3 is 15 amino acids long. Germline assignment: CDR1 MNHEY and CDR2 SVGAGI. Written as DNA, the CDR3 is TGTGCCAGCACCCCCCTGGGGGACAGGTTAGGCGAGCAGTACTTC. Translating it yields CASTPLGDRLGEQYF.

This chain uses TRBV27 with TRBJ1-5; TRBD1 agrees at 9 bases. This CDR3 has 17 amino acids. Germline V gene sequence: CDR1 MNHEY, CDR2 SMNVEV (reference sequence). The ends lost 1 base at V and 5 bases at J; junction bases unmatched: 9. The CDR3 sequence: CASSLYYRDRAYQPQHF. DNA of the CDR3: TGTGCCAGCAGTTTATATTACCGGGACAGGGCATATCAGCCCCAGCATTTT.

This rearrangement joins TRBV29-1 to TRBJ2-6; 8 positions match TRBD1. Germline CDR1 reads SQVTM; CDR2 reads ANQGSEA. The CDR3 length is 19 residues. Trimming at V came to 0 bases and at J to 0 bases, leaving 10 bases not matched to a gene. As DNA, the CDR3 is TGCAGCGTTGAAGAGGGGACAGGATGGTTAAGCTCTGGGGCCAACGTCCTGACTTTC. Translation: CSVEEGTGWLSSGANVLTF.

CDR3 DNA: TGTGCCAGCAGCCCCATGTCGAGTTACGAGCAGTACTTC. The encoded protein is CASSPMSSYEQYF. This chain uses TRBV7-9 with TRBJ2-7; D not certain. The V gene's germline CDR1 is SEHNR and CDR2 FQNEAQ (reference sequence). V lost 5 bases to trimming and J lost 4 bases, with 12 bases between them. CDR3 length: 13 residues.

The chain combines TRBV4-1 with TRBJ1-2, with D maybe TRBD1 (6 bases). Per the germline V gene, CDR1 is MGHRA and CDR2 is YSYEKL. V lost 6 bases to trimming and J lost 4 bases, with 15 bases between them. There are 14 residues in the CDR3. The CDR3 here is CASRAKGVPYGYTF. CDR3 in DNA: TGCGCCAGCAGGGCAAAGGGGGTCCCCTATGGCTACACCTTC.

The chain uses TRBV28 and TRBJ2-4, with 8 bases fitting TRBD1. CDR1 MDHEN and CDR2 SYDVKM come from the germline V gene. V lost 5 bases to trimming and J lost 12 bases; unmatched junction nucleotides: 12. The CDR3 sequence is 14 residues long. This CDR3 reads CASSLVTGASTQYF. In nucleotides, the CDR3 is TGTGCCAGCAGTCTGGTGACAGGGGCGTCCACTCAGTACTTC. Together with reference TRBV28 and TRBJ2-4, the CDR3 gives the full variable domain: DVKVTQSSRYLVKRTGEKVFLECVQDMDHENMFWYRQDPGLGLRLIYFSYDVKMKEKGDIPEGYSVSREKKERFSLILESASTNQTSMYLCASSLVTGASTQYFGAGTRLSVL.

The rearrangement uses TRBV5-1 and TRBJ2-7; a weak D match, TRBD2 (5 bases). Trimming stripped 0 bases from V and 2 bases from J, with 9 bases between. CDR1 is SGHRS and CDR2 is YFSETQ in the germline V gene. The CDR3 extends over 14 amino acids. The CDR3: CASSLATGTYEQYF. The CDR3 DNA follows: TGCGCCAGCAGCTTGGCCACGGGGACCTACGAGCAGTACTTC.

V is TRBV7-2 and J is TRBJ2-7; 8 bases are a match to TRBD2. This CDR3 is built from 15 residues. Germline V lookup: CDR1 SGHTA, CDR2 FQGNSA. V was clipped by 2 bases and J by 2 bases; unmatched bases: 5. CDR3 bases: TGTGCCAGCAGCTTAAACGGGGGGGGAGCCTACGAGCAGTACTTC. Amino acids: CASSLNGGGAYEQYF.

This CDR3 is CASSRLSGTGTPYEQYF. CDR3 DNA: TGTGCCAGCAGCCGCCTTAGCGGGACAGGGACTCCCTACGAGCAGTACTTC. The chain links TRBV14 to TRBJ2-7; weak D call: TRBD1 (9 bases). Germline V gene lookup returns CDR1 SGHDN and CDR2 FVKESK. The CDR3 runs to 17 residues. V lost 4 bases and J 2 bases, leaving 21 bases between the germline ends.

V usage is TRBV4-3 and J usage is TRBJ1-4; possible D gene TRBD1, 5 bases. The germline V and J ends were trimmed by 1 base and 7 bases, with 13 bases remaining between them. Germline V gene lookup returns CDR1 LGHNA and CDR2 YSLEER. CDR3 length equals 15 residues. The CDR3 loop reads CASSQGGDGAEKLFF. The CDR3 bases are TGCGCCAGCAGCCAAGGGGGGGATGGAGCTGAAAAACTGTTTTTT.

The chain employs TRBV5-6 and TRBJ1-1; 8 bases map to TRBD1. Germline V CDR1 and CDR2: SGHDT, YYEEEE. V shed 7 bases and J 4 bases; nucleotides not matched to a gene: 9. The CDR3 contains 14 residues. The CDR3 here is CASGTGGRGTEAFF. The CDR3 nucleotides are TGTGCCAGCGGAACAGGGGGGCGTGGCACTGAAGCTTTCTTT. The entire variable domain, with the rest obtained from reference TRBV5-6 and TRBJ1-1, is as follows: DAGVTQSPTHLIKTRGQQVTLRCSPKSGHDTVSWYQQALGQGPQFIFQYYEEEERQRGNFPDRFSGHQFPNYSSELNVNALLLGDSALYLCASGTGGRGTEAFFGQGTRLTVV.

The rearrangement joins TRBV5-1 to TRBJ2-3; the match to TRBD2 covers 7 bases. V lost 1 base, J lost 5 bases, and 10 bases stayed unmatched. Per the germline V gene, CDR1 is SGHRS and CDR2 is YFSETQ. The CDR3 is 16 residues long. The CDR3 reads CASSLMPGGGLDTQYF. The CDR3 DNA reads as TGCGCCAGCAGCTTGATGCCGGGAGGAGGGTTAGATACGCAGTATTTT.

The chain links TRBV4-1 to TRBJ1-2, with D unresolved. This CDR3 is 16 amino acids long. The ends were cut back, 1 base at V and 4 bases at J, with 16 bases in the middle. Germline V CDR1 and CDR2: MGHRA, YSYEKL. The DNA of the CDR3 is TGCGCCAGCAGCCAAGTAGGTAAACAGCTGGGCTATGGCTACACCTTC. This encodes CASSQVGKQLGYGYTF.

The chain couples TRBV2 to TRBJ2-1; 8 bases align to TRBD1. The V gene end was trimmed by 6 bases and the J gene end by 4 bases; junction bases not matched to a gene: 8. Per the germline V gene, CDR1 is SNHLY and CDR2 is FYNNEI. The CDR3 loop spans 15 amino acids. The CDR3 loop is CASRKGQGRYNEQFF. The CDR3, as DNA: TGTGCCAGCAGGAAAGGACAGGGAAGGTACAATGAGCAGTTCTTC.

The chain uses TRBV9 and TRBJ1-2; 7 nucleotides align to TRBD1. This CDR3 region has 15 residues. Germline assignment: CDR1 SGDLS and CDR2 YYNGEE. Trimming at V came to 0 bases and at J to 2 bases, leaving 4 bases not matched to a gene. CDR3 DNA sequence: TGTGCCAGCAGCGTAGATTTGGGACAGAACTATGGCTACACCTTC. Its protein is CASSVDLGQNYGYTF.

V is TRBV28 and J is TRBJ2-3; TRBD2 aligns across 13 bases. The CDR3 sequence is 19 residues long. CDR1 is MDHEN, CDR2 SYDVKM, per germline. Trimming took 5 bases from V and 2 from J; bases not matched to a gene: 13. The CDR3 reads CASSGTWTSGSDPTDTQYF. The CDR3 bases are TGTGCCAGCAGTGGGACGTGGACTAGCGGGAGTGATCCCACAGATACGCAGTATTTT.

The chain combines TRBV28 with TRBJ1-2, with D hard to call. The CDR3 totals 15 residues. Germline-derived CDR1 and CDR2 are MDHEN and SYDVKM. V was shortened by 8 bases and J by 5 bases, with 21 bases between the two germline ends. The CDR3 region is CASLPNLLRIYGYTF. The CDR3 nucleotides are TGTGCCAGCCTCCCCAACCTACTGCGGATATATGGCTACACCTTC.